This entry lists 5 T cell receptor beta chains sequenced from one sample in a study of radiotherapy plus CTLA-4 blockade in lung cancer. The repertoire was sequenced with immunoSEQ multiplex PCR; TCRdb's copy has only in-frame clones and lacks some. This table holds 20,000 to 30,000 clones, around 71% found once. Sample: peripheral blood, taken from a patient treated with radiotherapy plus ipilimumab. These receptor sequences come from a human donor with non-small cell lung cancer whose response to radiotherapy plus ipilimumab could not be evaluated.

This clone has more than one count but fewer than ten. This chain links TRBV29-1 with TRBJ1-4; 8 bases align to TRBD1. Germline trimming cut 0 bases from V and 9 bases from J; bases unmatched to any gene: 6. The length of the CDR3 is 14 residues. Germline assignment: CDR1 SQVTM and CDR2 ANQGSEA. This CDR3 is CSVEDSNRGKKLFF. For the CDR3, the DNA is TGCAGCGTTGAAGACTCAAACAGGGGGAAAAAACTGTTTTTT.

The gene calls are TRBV4-3 and TRBJ2-7, with 12 positions matching TRBD2. J lost 0 bases, V lost 5 bases, and 2 bases had no gene match. Per the germline V gene, CDR1 is LGHNA and CDR2 is YSLEER. The CDR3 sequence is 15 residues long. Here the CDR3 reads CASSELAGGSYEQYF. CDR3 bases: TGCGCCAGCAGCGAACTAGCGGGAGGCTCCTACGAGCAGTACTTC.

There are a few counts of this clone. V is TRBV7-9 and J is TRBJ1-3, with 7 positions matching TRBD1. V shed 7 bases and J 4 bases; nucleotides not matched to a gene: 7. CDR1 SEHNR and CDR2 FQNEAQ come from the germline V gene (reference sequence). The CDR3 runs to 14 residues. The CDR3 DNA is TGTGCCAGCACCCAACAGGGGAGAGGAAACACCATATATTTT. Its translation: CASTQQGRGNTIYF.

CDR3 protein: CASSVGSLGGTDTQYF. The CDR3 nucleotides read TGTGCCAGCAGCGTAGGGTCCCTAGGGGGAACAGATACGCAGTATTTT. The V and J genes are TRBV9 and TRBJ2-3; D possibly corresponds to TRBD1 (6 bases). From germline, CDR1 is SGDLS and CDR2 YYNGEE. V shed 0 bases and J shed 3 bases, with 14 bases lying between them. The CDR3 covers 16 residues. Full variable domain (remainder filled in from reference TRBV9 and TRBJ2-3): DSGVTQTPKHLITATGQRVTLRCSPRSGDLSVYWYQQSLDQGLQFLIQYYNGEERAKGNILERFSAQQFPDLHSELNLSSLELGDSALYFCASSVGSLGGTDTQYFGPGTRLTVL.

This chain uses TRBV4-3 with TRBJ2-7, with 13 bases fitting TRBD2. The J segment lost 4 bases and the V segment lost 1 base, leaving 13 bases of the junction unmatched. The germline gives CDR1 LGHNA, CDR2 YSLEER. This CDR3 has 19 amino acids. The CDR3 region is CASSQAHGTSGAAFYEQYF. The CDR3 nucleotides are TGCGCCAGCAGCCAAGCCCACGGGACTAGCGGGGCCGCTTTTTACGAGCAGTACTTC.